This T cell receptor (beta chain) is drawn from a study of vaccination and CD4 T cells after COVID-19. Sequenced with the Oncomine TCR Beta short-read assay was DNA taken from cultured CD4+ T cells. It was cultured CD4+ T cells from which genomic DNA was extracted. TCRdb processed the PCR reads anew with MiXCR; each CDR3 protein has one entry. The sample has thousands of distinct CDR3 sequences; around a third are singletons. Described treatment: roughly ten-day PBMC culture with coronavirus spike peptide pools or control peptides (ViraFEST assay). Gathered ahead of the COVID-19 pandemic (2011-2018) were the CD4+ T cells of the unexposed donor. ViraFEST sequenced TCRs after peptide-pool expansion of antigen-specific T cells. V lost 8 bases, J lost 7 bases, and 12 bases lay in between. CDR1 and CDR2 from the germline V gene are SGHTA and FQGTGA. The CDR3 loop spans 12 amino acids. Remarks on this clonotype: Antigen unknown.

The sequence was obtained from a human donor in good health. Sample: CD4+ T cells from blood, cultured in vitro. The V gene is TRBV7-3, the J gene TRBJ2-1, with TRBD2 as a possible D gene (6 bases). The CDR3 bases are TGTGCCAGCGCCCTTGGGGGGAATGAGCAGTTCTTC. It encodes CASALGGNEQFF.